This T cell receptor (beta chain) derives from a study of immune characterization of retroperitoneal liposarcoma. TCRdb analysed the PCR reads with MiXCR anew, one entry per CDR3 protein. The sample lists about 890 distinct CDR3 sequences, 25% to 35% occurring once. The CDR3 loop spans 15 amino acids. Germline V gene data show CDR1 as MNHNS and CDR2 as SASEGT. The rearrangement uses TRBV6-1 and TRBJ2-5; TRBD2 aligns across 8 bases. The assigned J gene may be wrong: the sequence end matches TRBJ2-7 better. The receptor was isolated from a male donor with retroperitoneal liposarcoma. The specimen sequenced was tumor tissue. The CDR3 sequence: CASSGIAGQLYEQYF. The CDR3 coding sequence is TGTGCCAGCAGTGGAATAGCGGGACAACTCTACGAGCAGTACTTC.